The 15 T cell receptor beta chains reported below all come from one sample, sequenced in a study of blood T cell repertoires in COVID-19. Assay: immunoSEQ multiplex PCR; the TCRdb copy retains only in-frame clones and omits some. In the table there are 150,000 to 200,000 clones, under 90% of which are singletons. Sequenced: peripheral blood. These receptors came from an elderly woman with active or convalescent COVID-19.

The V and J genes are TRBV7-2 and TRBJ1-2, with D uncertain. Germline V gene lookup returns CDR1 SGHTA and CDR2 FQGNSA. Trimming cost V 2 bases and J 3 bases, with 7 bases left between them. The length of the CDR3 is 13 residues. In DNA form, the CDR3 reads TGTGCCAGCAGCTTAAACATATACTATGGCTACACCTTC. Its protein product is CASSLNIYYGYTF.

J is TRBJ2-7 and V is TRBV29-1; D remains ambiguous. Germline V CDR1 and CDR2: SQVTM, ANQGSEA. The V and J ends lost 4 bases and 4 bases respectively, with 8 bases between them. The CDR3 is made up of 11 amino acids. The CDR3 coding sequence is TGCAGCGTTGTCTGGGCTTACGAGCAGTACTTC. It translates to CSVVWAYEQYF.

The rearrangement uses TRBV27 and TRBJ2-7; 9 bases match TRBD1. The germline CDR1 and CDR2 sequences are MNHEY and SMNVEV (reference sequence). After removal of 6 bases from V and 4 bases from J, the junction contained 7 bases not matched to a gene. This CDR3 spans 14 amino acids. The CDR3 loop reads CASRAPGQGYEQYF. The CDR3 DNA sequence: TGTGCCAGCAGAGCACCGGGACAGGGTTACGAGCAGTACTTC.

The chain has TRBV2 and TRBJ1-6; D may be TRBD1 (5 bases). This CDR3 has 12 residues. Germline lookup yields CDR1 SNHLY and CDR2 FYNNEI. Between the trimmed V and J ends, which lost 8 bases and 11 bases, there was a span of 13 bases. The CDR3 here is CASGRDRTPLHF. The CDR3 DNA reads as TGTGCCAGCGGCAGGGATCGGACACCCCTCCACTTT.

The chain recombines TRBV28 with TRBJ1-2; perhaps TRBD1 as D (6 bases). Germline CDR1 and CDR2: MDHEN and SYDVKM. V lost 3 bases and J lost 8, with 16 bases in between. There are 14 residues in the CDR3. CDR3 in amino acids: CASSFVGGGGGYTF. The CDR3, as DNA: TGTGCCAGCAGTTTCGTGGGGGGAGGGGGGGGCTACACCTTC.

V usage is TRBV15 and J usage is TRBJ1-1, with D possibly TRBD1 on 6 matching bases. The CDR3 consists of 14 residues. V was pared by 6 bases and J by 1 base, with 12 bases between. The germline V gene has CDR1 LNHNV and CDR2 YYDKDF (reference sequence). As DNA, the CDR3 is TGTGCCACCAGAATTTCAGGGGCGAACACTGAAGCTTTCTTT. Translation: CATRISGANTEAFF.

This chain joins TRBV5-4 and TRBJ1-2; 8 bases line up with TRBD1. V was clipped by 3 bases and J by 3 bases; unmatched bases: 7. The germline gives CDR1 SGHNT, CDR2 YYREEE (reference sequence). The CDR3 consists of 15 residues. The CDR3 DNA sequence: TGTGCCAGCAGCTGGACAGGGAAACTAGACTATGGCTACACCTTC. Residues: CASSWTGKLDYGYTF.

The rearrangement uses TRBV7-9 and TRBJ1-4; 8 nucleotides align to TRBD1. CDR3 length: 19 amino acids. CDR1 and CDR2 from the germline V gene are SEHNR and FQNEAQ (reference sequence). Germline trimming cut 0 bases from V and 8 bases from J; bases unmatched to any gene: 17. The CDR3 protein is CASSLAMGGQEKRREKLFF. CDR3 sequence (DNA): TGTGCCAGCAGCTTAGCCATGGGGGGACAGGAGAAAAGGAGGGAAAAACTGTTTTTT. Drawing the rest from reference TRBV7-9 and TRBJ1-4, the complete variable domain is DTGVSQNPRHKITKRGQNVTFRCDPISEHNRLYWYRQTLGQGPEFLTYFQNEAQLEKSRLLSDRFSAERPKGSFSTLEIQRTEQGDSAMYLCASSLAMGGQEKRREKLFFGSGTQLSVL.

The chain couples TRBV20-1 to TRBJ2-1; D remains unclear. The CDR3 has 11 residues. Germline CDR1 and CDR2: DFQATT and SNEGSKA (reference sequence). V was cut by 6 bases and J by 9 bases, with 12 bases left in between. CDR3 loop: CSAQRGLEQFF. The CDR3 coding sequence is TGCAGTGCCCAGAGAGGTCTTGAGCAGTTCTTC.

The V gene is TRBV7-3, the J gene TRBJ2-1; 7 nucleotides agree with TRBD1. Germline-derived CDR1 and CDR2 are SGHTA and FQGTGA. V gave up 5 bases and J gave up 5 bases; unmatched junction bases: 9. This CDR3 contains 15 residues. The CDR3: CASSIQGSDNNEQFF. In DNA, the CDR3 is TGTGCCAGCAGCATACAGGGGTCTGATAACAATGAGCAGTTCTTC. The full variable domain, completed using reference TRBV7-3 and TRBJ2-1, is GAGVSQTPSNKVTEKGKYVELRCDPISGHTALYWYRQSLGQGPEFLIYFQGTGAADDSGLPNDRFFAVRPEGSVSTLKIQRTERGDSAVYLCASSIQGSDNNEQFFGPGTRLTVL.

CDR3 sequence reads: CASSLFGLNTGELFF. The CDR3, as DNA: TGTGCCAGCAGTTTATTCGGACTTAACACCGGGGAGCTGTTTTTT. The J gene is TRBJ2-2, the V gene TRBV28, with D maybe TRBD2 (5 bases). Trimming removed 1 base at V and 2 bases at J, with 8 bases between. CDR3 length: 15 residues. Germline assignment: CDR1 MDHEN and CDR2 SYDVKM.

CDR3 region: CASRPPGQGAGYGYTF. The CDR3 region has the DNA TGTGCCAGCAGGCCCCCGGGACAGGGGGCTGGCTATGGCTACACCTTC. The rearrangement links TRBV21-1 to TRBJ1-2; the table's D gene call, TRBD1, was not cross checked with the DNA. TRBV21-1 counts as a pseudogene. The CDR3 covers 16 residues.

There are many counts of this clone. The chain joins TRBV4-2 to TRBJ2-2, with 9 bases aligning to TRBD2. This CDR3 has 20 residues. Germline V gene data show CDR1 as LGHNA and CDR2 as YNFKEQ. V lost 1 base to trimming and J lost 0 bases; unmatched junction nucleotides: 12. CDR3 in amino acids: CASSQGGWREGNPNTGELFF. The CDR3 DNA follows: TGTGCCAGCAGCCAAGGGGGCTGGCGGGAGGGTAATCCGAACACCGGGGAGCTGTTTTTT.

V gene TRBV24-1 combines with J gene TRBJ1-2; 10 bases line up with TRBD1. The CDR3 contains 17 residues. CDR1 and CDR2 (germline): KGHDR, SFDVKD. Trimming took 3 bases from V and 3 from J; bases not matched to a gene: 9. DNA of the CDR3: TGTGCCACCAGTGATCGGGACAGGGGCAGTCCCGACTATGGCTACACCTTC. It specifies CATSDRDRGSPDYGYTF.

This CDR3 reads CASSFRSSPSTDTQYF. In DNA form, the CDR3 reads TGTGCCAGCAGCTTCCGGTCGAGTCCTAGCACAGATACGCAGTATTTT. The chain carries TRBV7-2 and TRBJ2-3, with D unresolved. The germline gives CDR1 SGHTA, CDR2 FQGNSA. The CDR3 is 16 residues long. V was shortened by 3 bases and J by 0 bases, with 13 bases between the two germline ends.